Listed here is a single TCR beta chain. This sample is part of a study of shared clonotypes between healthy human individuals. CDR3 length: 15 amino acids. The germline gives CDR1 MDHEN, CDR2 SYDVKM. Deletions cut 0 bases from V and 3 bases from J, with 9 bases between. The protocol was immunoSEQ multiplex PCR, while the TCRdb copy is restricted to in-frame clones and leaves out a portion. The data contain 450,000 to 550,000 clones, more than 65% of them singletons. The origin of this receptor is a woman aged 35 to 49 in good health. Some clones in this sample may be carry-over from other donors' samples. The sample was PBMCs. This sequence joins TRBV28 and TRBJ2-4; no definite D call. The CDR3 reads CASSLWDLGKNIQYF. The CDR3 nucleotides read TGTGCCAGCAGTTTATGGGATTTAGGCAAAAACATTCAGTACTTC.